Listed below are T cell receptor beta chains from one sample, sequenced in a study of blood T cell repertoires in COVID-19. Libraries were prepared by immunoSEQ multiplex PCR; TCRdb keeps only in-frame clonotypes and omits some of them. The top ten clones hold around a sixth of a sample with roughly 200,000 clones, approximately 81% of them seen once. Sequenced input: peripheral blood. The source of these receptors is a person aged 65-85 years with COVID-19, enrolled during active disease. Each CDR3 is given with its conserved first and last residue. D genes are given only for firm matches. Rows give clone size only sometimes, using once, few, many, or a class for an expanded clone.

V gene: TRBV19; D gene: .; CDR3 length: 14; clone size: .; J gene: TRBJ1-3; CDR3 DNA: TGTGCCAGTACGGGGGGGCTATATGGAAACACCATATATTTT; CDR3 protein: CASTGGLYGNTIYF
V gene: TRBV7-2; D gene: .; CDR3 length: 15; clone size: .; J gene: TRBJ2-2; CDR3 DNA: TGTGCCAGCAGCTTAAGAGGGGGGGCCACCGGGGAGCTGTTTTTT; CDR3 protein: CASSLRGGATGELFF
V gene: TRBV15; D gene: .; CDR3 length: 20; clone size: .; J gene: TRBJ1-5; CDR3 DNA: TGTGCCACCAGCAGAGGTCGATATGGGGACACCCGAGGTAGCAATCAGCCCCAGCATTTT; CDR3 protein: CATSRGRYGDTRGSNQPQHF
V gene: TRBV28; D gene: .; CDR3 length: 16; clone size: once; J gene: TRBJ2-2; CDR3 DNA: TGTGCCAGCACCCGGAACCCCGGGTTGGCCACCGGGGAGCTGTTTTTT; CDR3 protein: CASTRNPGLATGELFF
V gene: TRBV7-8; D gene: .; CDR3 length: 15; clone size: .; J gene: TRBJ2-1; CDR3 DNA: TGTGCCAGCAGCTTAGATCTAGGTTCCTACAATGAGCAGTTCTTC; CDR3 protein: CASSLDLGSYNEQFF
V gene: TRBV6-5; D gene: .; CDR3 length: 15; clone size: .; J gene: TRBJ1-1; CDR3 DNA: TGTGCCAGCAGTAGAAAGACGAGTGGGAGCACTGAAGCTTTCTTT; CDR3 protein: CASSRKTSGSTEAFF
V gene: TRBV28; D gene: .; CDR3 length: 17; clone size: .; J gene: TRBJ1-5; CDR3 DNA: TGTGCCAGCAGTTTAACCGACACCACCGCCGGGAGTCAGCCCCAGCATTTT; CDR3 protein: CASSLTDTTAGSQPQHF
V gene: TRBV7-2; D gene: TRBD1; CDR3 length: 14; clone size: .; J gene: TRBJ2-2; CDR3 DNA: TGTGCCAGCAGCCTGAAACAGGGGGCCGGGGAGCTGTTTTTT; CDR3 protein: CASSLKQGAGELFF
V gene: TRBV28; D gene: TRBD1; CDR3 length: 14; clone size: .; J gene: TRBJ1-6; CDR3 DNA: TGTGCCAGCAGTTTACGGACAGGGTATTCACCCCTCCACTTT; CDR3 protein: CASSLRTGYSPLHF
V gene: TRBV7-9; D gene: TRBD2; CDR3 length: 14; clone size: .; J gene: TRBJ2-7; CDR3 DNA: TGTGCCAGCGATCTTTTGGCGGGAGGTGGAGAGCAGTACTTC; CDR3 protein: CASDLLAGGGEQYF
V gene: TRBV4-3; D gene: .; CDR3 length: 14; clone size: .; J gene: TRBJ2-7; CDR3 DNA: TGCGCCAGCAGCCAATGGGGAGCCTCCTACGAGCAGTACTTC; CDR3 protein: CASSQWGASYEQYF
V gene: TRBV7-2; D gene: TRBD1; CDR3 length: 14; clone size: .; J gene: TRBJ2-5; CDR3 DNA: TGTGCCAGCAGCAAGGACAGGAGTCAAGAGACCCAGTACTTC; CDR3 protein: CASSKDRSQETQYF
V gene: TRBV27; D gene: .; CDR3 length: 13; clone size: few; J gene: TRBJ2-7; CDR3 DNA: TGTGCCAGCAGTTTCTCGGGAGCCTACGAGCAGTACTTC; CDR3 protein: CASSFSGAYEQYF
V gene: TRBV3-1/TRBV3-2; D gene: TRBD2; CDR3 length: 16; clone size: .; J gene: TRBJ2-3; CDR3 DNA: TGTGCCAGCAGCCAATATCTAGCGGGAGGACCAGATACGCAGTATTTT; CDR3 protein: CASSQYLAGGPDTQYF
V gene: TRBV14; D gene: TRBD1; CDR3 length: 16; clone size: .; J gene: TRBJ1-2; CDR3 DNA: TGTGCCAGCAGCCCCACTACAGGGGGCGCTGACTATGGCTACACCTTC; CDR3 protein: CASSPTTGGADYGYTF
V gene: TRBV5-1; D gene: .; CDR3 length: 13; clone size: .; J gene: TRBJ2-5; CDR3 DNA: TGCGCCAGCAGCTTGGCTGCGGTAGAGACCCAGTACTTC; CDR3 protein: CASSLAAVETQYF
V gene: TRBV6-2/TRBV6-3; D gene: .; CDR3 length: 12; clone size: few; J gene: TRBJ2-7; CDR3 DNA: TGTGCCAGCAGTTACTCGAGTTACGAGCAGTACTTC; CDR3 protein: CASSYSSYEQYF
V gene: TRBV10-3; D gene: TRBD1; CDR3 length: 14; clone size: .; J gene: TRBJ1-1; CDR3 DNA: TGTGCCATCAGTGAGGGACAGGGCATGGCTGAAGCTTTCTTT; CDR3 protein: CAISEGQGMAEAFF
V gene: TRBV28; D gene: TRBD2; CDR3 length: 16; clone size: .; J gene: TRBJ2-7; CDR3 DNA: TGTGCCAGCAGCCCGGGACTAGCGGGATTCCCCTACGAGCAGTACTTC; CDR3 protein: CASSPGLAGFPYEQYF
V gene: TRBV7-2; D gene: TRBD1; CDR3 length: 16; clone size: .; J gene: TRBJ2-2; CDR3 DNA: TGTGCCAGCAGGGAGAATCCGGGACAGGTTGCCGGGGAGCTGTTTTTT; CDR3 protein: CASRENPGQVAGELFF
V gene: TRBV5-5; D gene: .; CDR3 length: 15; clone size: .; J gene: TRBJ1-6; CDR3 DNA: TGTGCCAGCAGCCCGGACGGGGGAGGTGATTCACCCCTCCACTTT; CDR3 protein: CASSPDGGGDSPLHF
V gene: TRBV12-3/TRBV12-4; D gene: .; CDR3 length: 13; clone size: few; J gene: TRBJ1-2; CDR3 DNA: TGTGCCAGCTCCCGTTCGGGGACTTATGGCTACACCTTC; CDR3 protein: CASSRSGTYGYTF